What follows is one T cell receptor beta chain and its context. Its antigen remains unknown. This CDR3 contains 13 residues. Germline CDR1 KGHDR, CDR2 SFDVKD. V was clipped by 5 bases and J by 1 base, with 6 bases between them. The sample belongs to a study of CD8+CD57+ T cells in acquired aplastic anemia. The template for TCR beta VDJ and CDR3 sequence profiling was genomic DNA. TCRdb re-derived calls from the reads in MiXCR, one entry per CDR3 protein. This table has 180,000 or so distinct CDR3 sequences, 45% to 50% appearing once. Whole-study results and caveats: Twenty-nine shared CD8+ CDR3s appeared highly expressed within patients' immunodominant clones.

This TCR was sampled from a human donor in good health. This chain connects TRBV24-1 to TRBJ2-3, with D tentatively TRBD1 or TRBD2 (5 bases each). The sample consisted of sorted CD4+, CD8+, or CD8+CD57+ T cells (not recorded which) from PBMCs. The DNA for the CDR3 is TGTGCCACCAGTGGAGGGGGCACAGATACGCAGTATTTT. Amino acid sequence: CATSGGGTDTQYF.